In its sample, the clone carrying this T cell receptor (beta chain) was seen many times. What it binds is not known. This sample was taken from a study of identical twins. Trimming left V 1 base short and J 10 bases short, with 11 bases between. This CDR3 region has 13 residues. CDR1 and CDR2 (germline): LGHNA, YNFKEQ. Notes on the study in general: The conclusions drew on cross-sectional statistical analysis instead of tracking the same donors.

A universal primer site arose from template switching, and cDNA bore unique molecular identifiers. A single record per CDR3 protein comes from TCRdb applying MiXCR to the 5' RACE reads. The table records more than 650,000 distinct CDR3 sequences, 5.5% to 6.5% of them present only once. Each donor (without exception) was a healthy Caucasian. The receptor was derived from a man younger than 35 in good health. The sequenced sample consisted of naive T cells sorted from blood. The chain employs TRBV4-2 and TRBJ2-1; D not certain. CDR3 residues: CASSQGPIYEQFF. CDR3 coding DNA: TGTGCCAGCAGCCAAGGGCCGATTTACGAGCAGTTCTTC.